This record covers a single T cell receptor (beta chain). This clone appeared a single time. Its antigen is unknown. No base-level quality is on record; no much larger clone is a single base apart. The label giving this sample's time point can be read as: pretreatment peripheral blood. The cohort comprised fewer than 35 patients with locally advanced or metastatic urothelial carcinoma treated at Memorial Sloan Kettering on a trial protocol. Peripheral blood mononuclear cells were collected pretreatment and during treatment, with between 1 and 8 total time points obtained per patient. The Qiagen DNeasy Blood extraction kit was used to purify genomic DNA from total PBMCs and tumor samples. PBMCs were collected pretreatment and during treatment and were isolated and stored as previously described. The germline ends are 9 bases apart after V is trimmed by 0 bases and J by 1 base. CDR1 and CDR2 are drawn from the germline V gene (reference sequence): LNHNV, YYDKDF. Inclusive of the bounding cysteine and phenylalanine, the CDR3 is 15 residues long. Only CDR3 DNA is held: 45 bases, read in frame from base 1.

Synthetic TCR analog templates were spiked into each PCR so that absolute template abundance could be estimated from read counts. The immunoSEQ assay used bias-controlled V and J gene primers to amplify TCRbeta CDR3 regions from genomic DNA. Sequencing of rearranged TCRbeta segments was performed at approximately 20X coverage. Per the source publication's procedure: Sequencing errors were corrected by clustering and CDR3s were annotated against IMGT to assign V, D and J genes. Downstream analyses used only productive TCRbeta rearrangements and left out out-of-frame or stop-codon sequences. Clonality was calculated as one minus the Shannon entropy normalized by the log of the number of unique productive sequences. Fisher's exact test with Benjamini-Hochberg correction, using a cutoff of adjusted p below 0.01, was how clones that differed between time points or between blood and tumor were identified. TCRdb limited this immuneACCESS table to in-frame rearrangements with V and J called. A share of clones is missing; checked studies link under half to unresolved V genes, and the rest is unexplained. That table furnishes V, J and clone size, whereas the DNA furnished D and trimming. The sample table contains roughly 43,000 clones; only one count was recorded for approximately 80% of them. Jointly, the top ten make up roughly 16% of the sample.

This sample was taken from a study of PD-L1 blockade in urothelial cancer (dated by TCRdb to 2016 to 2017). General notes on the study: Every patient began therapy in 2014 and was given atezolizumab 1,200 mg intravenously every 3 weeks. TCR sequencing covered pretreatment tumor samples and matched, serially collected peripheral blood taken before and after atezolizumab treatment. Around 30 patients had pretreatment blood TCR-seq, roughly 25 had at least one posttreatment blood collection, and roughly 25 had tumor TCR-seq. In the same patients who had TCR sequencing, pretreatment tumors also underwent whole exome sequencing and RNA sequencing. Blood samples gave median yields of around 150,000 T cells and some 80,000 unique TCRs, along with a median clonality of about 0.084. Durable clinical benefit meant progression-free survival longer than 6 months, and TCR features were also tested against progression-free and overall survival. Patients had an ECOG performance status of 0 or 1 and had received between 0 and 3 prior chemotherapy regimens. Blood samples were analyzed at two time points: 3 weeks after treatment start (second dose) and 6 weeks after treatment start. Nine patients reached durable clinical benefit, while 20 to 25 patients did not. About 85% of the roughly 30 patients were males with bladder-origin urothelial cancer, and about 65% of the roughly 30 reported a prior smoking history. An exploratory multi-omic analysis was conducted of the somatic, immune and clinical correlates of response to PD-L1 blockade with atezolizumab in urothelial cancer. Study-wide conclusions, independent of this receptor: Because of the small sample size (n ≈ 29) and the many exploratory analyses performed, the results are intended to be regarded as hypothesis-generating. Patients with durable benefit showed greater expansion of tumor-associated TCR clones in peripheral blood 3 weeks after starting treatment (n ≈ 23, p = 0.022). A pretreatment peripheral blood TCR clonality below the median was linked to improved progression-free and overall survival.

The specimen comprised PBMCs, sampled around atezolizumab (anti-PD-L1) treatment. The V and J genes are TRBV15 and TRBJ1-1; the D gene lacks a confident call. The origin of this receptor is a man in his sixties with urothelial cancer. The sequenced DNA: TGTGCCACCAGCAGAGAGGCCCGCAGGAACACTGAAGCTTTCTTT. It translates to CATSREARRNTEAFF.